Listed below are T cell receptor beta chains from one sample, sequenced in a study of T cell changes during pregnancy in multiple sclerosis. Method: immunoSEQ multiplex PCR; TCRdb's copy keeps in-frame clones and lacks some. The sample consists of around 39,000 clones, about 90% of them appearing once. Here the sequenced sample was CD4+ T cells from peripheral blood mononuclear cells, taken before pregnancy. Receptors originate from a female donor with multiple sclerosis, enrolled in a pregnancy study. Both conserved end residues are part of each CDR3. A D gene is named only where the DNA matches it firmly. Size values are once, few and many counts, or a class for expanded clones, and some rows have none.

TGTGCCAGCAGTTTGACAGGCTTTAACTATGGCTACACCTTC	CASSLTGFNYGYTF	once	TRBJ1-2	TRBV28	.
TGCGCCAGCAGCCTTGGACACTCGGGCTCCTACGAGCAGTACTTC	CASSLGHSGSYEQYF	.	TRBJ2-7	TRBV4-1	.
TGTGCCAGCAGTGAAAGGGTAGCGGGAGGTACAAGCTCCTACGAGCAGTACTTC	CASSERVAGGTSSYEQYF	.	TRBJ2-7	TRBV6-1	TRBD2
TGTGCCAGCAGTAGGGACACCCAAGAGACCCAGTACTTC	CASSRDTQETQYF	.	TRBJ2-5	TRBV2	.
TGTGCCTGGAGCCCACAGGGTTTCGCTGAAGCTTTCTTT	CAWSPQGFAEAFF	.	TRBJ1-1	TRBV30	.
TGTGCCAGCAGGTCCGGGACTTCCTACGAGCAGTACTTC	CASRSGTSYEQYF	.	TRBJ2-7	TRBV6-5	.
TGTGCCAGCAGCTTCCCAAGGGGCGTCCAAGAGACCCAGTACTTC	CASSFPRGVQETQYF	.	TRBJ2-5	TRBV7-9	.
TGTGCCAGCAGTGAAGCTGGGTCGGGGAACGAGCAGTTCTTC	CASSEAGSGNEQFF	.	TRBJ2-1	TRBV2	.
TGTGCCAGCAGCTTAGCTCTCCAAGAGACCCAGTACTTC	CASSLALQETQYF	.	TRBJ2-5	TRBV7-2	.
TGCGCCAGCAGCGCCACTCTTAGCAATCAGCCCCAGCATTTT	CASSATLSNQPQHF	.	TRBJ1-5	TRBV4-3	.
TGTGCCAGCAGCTGGGACAGGGAGGATGGCTACACCTTC	CASSWDREDGYTF	.	TRBJ1-2	TRBV5-4	TRBD1
TGCGCCAGCAGCCCACTCGGGACAGGGAAAACTAATGAAAAACTGTTTTTT	CASSPLGTGKTNEKLFF	.	TRBJ1-4	TRBV4-1	TRBD1
TGCAGCGCACGGGGGGGCGATGAGACCCAGTACTTC	CSARGGDETQYF	.	TRBJ2-5	TRBV29-1	TRBD2
TGTGCCAGCAGCTTTATTAACACCGGGGAGCTGTTTTTT	CASSFINTGELFF	.	TRBJ2-2	TRBV7-2	.
TGCGCCAGCAGCTTATTACTAGCGGGAGGTTACGAGCAGTACTTC	CASSLLLAGGYEQYF	.	TRBJ2-7	TRBV5-1	TRBD2
TGTGCCAGCAGGAGACAGCCAAATAGCAATCAGCCCCAGCATTTT	CASRRQPNSNQPQHF	.	TRBJ1-5	TRBV6-5	.
TGTGCCAGCTCACTGACAGAAACCAAAAATGAAGCTTTCTTT	CASSLTETKNEAFF	.	TRBJ1-1	TRBV18	.
TGTGCCACCAGCAGATCATCCGCAGGCACCGAGCAGTACTTC	CATSRSSAGTEQYF	.	TRBJ2-7	TRBV15	.
TGCGCCAGCAGCTACAGTACAGCCTATGGCTACACCTTC	CASSYSTAYGYTF	.	TRBJ1-2	TRBV5-1	.
TGCGCCAGCAGCCTCAAAGCGGGAGGGCTCACCGGGGAGCTGTTTTTT	CASSLKAGGLTGELFF	.	TRBJ2-2	TRBV5-1	TRBD2
TGTGCCAGCTCCCGTGCGAGGTCCTACGAGCAGTACTTC	CASSRARSYEQYF	.	TRBJ2-7	TRBV18	.
TGTGCCAGCAGCCCCGGACAGCGCTCCTACAATGAGCAGTTCTTC	CASSPGQRSYNEQFF	.	TRBJ2-1	TRBV9	.
TGTGCCAGCAGCTTAGGTGGGGACACAAGTAATGAGCAGTTCTTC	CASSLGGDTSNEQFF	.	TRBJ2-1	TRBV7-7	.
TGTGCCAGCACCTCTATAGATACGCAGTATTTT	CASTSIDTQYF	.	TRBJ2-3	TRBV6-5	.
TGTGCCAGCAGCCCAGGGGGTAGCGGGAGAGTGGAAGAGACCCAGTACTTC	CASSPGGSGRVEETQYF	few	TRBJ2-5	TRBV5-4	TRBD2
TGTGCCAGCTCACCCCCCGGGGAGTTCGGTGCCCAGTACTTC	CASSPPGEFGAQYF	.	TRBJ2-5	TRBV18	.
TGTGCCAGCAGTATCTTAAACAATGGGGAGCTGTTTTTT	CASSILNNGELFF	.	TRBJ2-2	TRBV28	.
TGTGCCAGCAGCTTGGTCGCAACTAATGAAAAACTGTTTTTT	CASSLVATNEKLFF	.	TRBJ1-4	TRBV5-5	.
TGCGCCAGCAGCCTACGACAGGGGAACACCGGGGAGCTGTTTTTT	CASSLRQGNTGELFF	.	TRBJ2-2	TRBV5-1	TRBD1
TGTGCCAGCTCACCAGGTAGCGGTCGCCCCGAAATCAAATTCTTC	CASSPGSGRPEIKFF	.	TRBJ2-1	TRBV18	.
TGCGCCAGCAGCTCCGGACTAGCGCATAATGAGCAGTTCTTC	CASSSGLAHNEQFF	.	TRBJ2-1	TRBV5-1	TRBD2
TGTGCCAGCAGCTCCACAGGGTGCACCGGGGAGCTGTTTTTT	CASSSTGCTGELFF	few	TRBJ2-2	TRBV21-1	.
TGTGCCAGCGGCGGAGACGTCCTCTATGGCTACACCTTC	CASGGDVLYGYTF	.	TRBJ1-2	TRBV2	.
TGCGCCAGCAGCTTTACCAGCTCTGGAAACACCATATATTTT	CASSFTSSGNTIYF	.	TRBJ1-3	TRBV5-1	.
TGTGCCAGCAGGCTAAGACAGGGGGGCCTCTCTGGGGCCAACGTCCTGACTTTC	CASRLRQGGLSGANVLTF	.	TRBJ2-6	TRBV27	TRBD1
TGTGCCAGCTCAGCTACCACAGGGGGCCCCACTGAAGCTTTCTTT	CASSATTGGPTEAFF	.	TRBJ1-1	TRBV18	TRBD1
TGTGCCAGCAGCCAAATGGACAGGGGAAACACCATATATTTT	CASSQMDRGNTIYF	.	TRBJ1-3	TRBV11-2	TRBD1
TGTGCCAGCAGTTACCAGGCAGTCCTGAACACTGAAGCTTTCTTT	CASSYQAVLNTEAFF	.	TRBJ1-1	TRBV6-5	.
TGTGCCAGCAGTGGAGGCGGCTCCTACGAGCAGTACTTC	CASSGGGSYEQYF	.	TRBJ2-7	TRBV25-1	.
TGTGCCAGCAGTTTGGGCACTCCGAACACTGAAGCTTTCTTT	CASSLGTPNTEAFF	.	TRBJ1-1	TRBV28	.
TGTGCCAGCAGTTTATCAGCCGAACTAGCGGGAGTTTACGAGCAGTACTTC	CASSLSAELAGVYEQYF	.	TRBJ2-7	TRBV27	TRBD2
TGTGCCAGCAGCGTAAGCGGGAGTGGGGCAAGAACAGATGGGCAGTTCTTC	CASSVSGSGARTDGQFF	.	TRBJ2-1	TRBV9	TRBD2
TGTGCCAGCAGTTTCAGGATCTCTGGGGCCAACGTCCTGACTTTC	CASSFRISGANVLTF	once	TRBJ2-6	TRBV27	.
TGTGCCTGGAGTGTGGAGGACAATCAGCCCCAGCATTTT	CAWSVEDNQPQHF	.	TRBJ1-5	TRBV30	.